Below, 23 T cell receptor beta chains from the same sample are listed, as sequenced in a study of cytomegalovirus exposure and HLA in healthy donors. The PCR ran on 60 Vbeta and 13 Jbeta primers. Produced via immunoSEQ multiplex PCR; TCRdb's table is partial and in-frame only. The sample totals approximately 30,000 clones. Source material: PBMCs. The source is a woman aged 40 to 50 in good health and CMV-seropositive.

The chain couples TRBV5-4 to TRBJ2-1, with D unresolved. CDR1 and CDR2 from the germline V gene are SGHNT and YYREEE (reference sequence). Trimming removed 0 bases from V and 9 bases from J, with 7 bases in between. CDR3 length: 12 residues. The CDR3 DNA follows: TGTGCCAGCAGCTTGGCACTTGTTGAGCAGTTCTTC. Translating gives CASSLALVEQFF.

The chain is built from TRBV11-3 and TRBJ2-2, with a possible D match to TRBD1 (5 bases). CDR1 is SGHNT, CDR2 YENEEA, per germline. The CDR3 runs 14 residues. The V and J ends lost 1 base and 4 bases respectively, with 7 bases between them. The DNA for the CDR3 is TGTGCCAGCAGCTTAGGGACAATCACCGGGGAGCTGTTTTTT. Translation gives CASSLGTITGELFF.

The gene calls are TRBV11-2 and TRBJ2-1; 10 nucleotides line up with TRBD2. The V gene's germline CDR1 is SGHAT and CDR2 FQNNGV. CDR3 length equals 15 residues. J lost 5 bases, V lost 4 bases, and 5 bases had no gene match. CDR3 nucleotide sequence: TGTGCCAGCAGCTCGTATCTAGCGGGGGACAATGAGCAGTTCTTC. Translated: CASSSYLAGDNEQFF.

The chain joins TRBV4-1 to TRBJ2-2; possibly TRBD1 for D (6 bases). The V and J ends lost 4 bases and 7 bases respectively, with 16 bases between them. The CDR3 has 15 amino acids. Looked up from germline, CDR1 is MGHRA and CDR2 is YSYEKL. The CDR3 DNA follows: TGCGCCAGCAGCCGCACAGGGAAGCGGAACGGGGAGCTGTTTTTT. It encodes CASSRTGKRNGELFF.

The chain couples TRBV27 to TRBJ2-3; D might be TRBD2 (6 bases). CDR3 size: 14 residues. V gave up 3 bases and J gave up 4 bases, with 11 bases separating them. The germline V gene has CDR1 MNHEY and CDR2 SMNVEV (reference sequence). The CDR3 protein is CASSFSGRSDTQYF. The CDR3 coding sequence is TGTGCCAGCAGTTTCTCCGGGAGATCAGATACGCAGTATTTT.

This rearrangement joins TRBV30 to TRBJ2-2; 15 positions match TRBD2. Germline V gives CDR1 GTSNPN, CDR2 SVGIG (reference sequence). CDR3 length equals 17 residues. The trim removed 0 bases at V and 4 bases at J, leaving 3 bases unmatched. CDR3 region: CAWSVGLAGGRTGELFF. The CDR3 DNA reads TGTGCCTGGAGTGTGGGACTAGCGGGAGGCCGCACCGGGGAGCTGTTTTTT.

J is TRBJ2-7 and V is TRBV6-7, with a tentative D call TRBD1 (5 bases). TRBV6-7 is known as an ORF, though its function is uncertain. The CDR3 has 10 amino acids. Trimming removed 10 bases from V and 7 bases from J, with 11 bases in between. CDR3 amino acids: CAIRGGEQYF. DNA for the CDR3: TGTGCCATAAGGGGCGGAGAGCAGTACTTC.

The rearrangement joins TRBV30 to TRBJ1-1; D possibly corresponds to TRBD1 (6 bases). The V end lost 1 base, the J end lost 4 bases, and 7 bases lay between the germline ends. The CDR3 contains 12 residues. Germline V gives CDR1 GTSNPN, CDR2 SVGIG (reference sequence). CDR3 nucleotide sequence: TGTGCCTGGAGTGAACAGGGCACTGAAGCTTTCTTT. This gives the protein CAWSEQGTEAFF.

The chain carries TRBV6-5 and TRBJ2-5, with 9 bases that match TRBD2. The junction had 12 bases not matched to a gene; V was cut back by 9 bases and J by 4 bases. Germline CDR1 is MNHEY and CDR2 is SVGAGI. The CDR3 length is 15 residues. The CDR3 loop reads CASKSTREGLETQYF. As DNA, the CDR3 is TGTGCCAGTAAATCTACGCGGGAGGGCCTAGAGACCCAGTACTTC.

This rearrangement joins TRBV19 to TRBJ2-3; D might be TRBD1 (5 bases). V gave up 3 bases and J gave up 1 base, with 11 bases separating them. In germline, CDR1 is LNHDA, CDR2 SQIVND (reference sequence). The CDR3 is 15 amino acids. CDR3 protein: CASSIGGAGTDTQYF. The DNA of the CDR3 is TGTGCCAGTAGTATTGGTGGGGCCGGCACAGATACGCAGTATTTT.

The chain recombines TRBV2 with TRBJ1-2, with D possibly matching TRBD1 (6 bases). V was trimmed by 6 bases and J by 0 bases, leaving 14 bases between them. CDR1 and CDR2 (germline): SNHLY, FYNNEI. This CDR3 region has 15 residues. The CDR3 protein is CASRPGTLANYGYTF. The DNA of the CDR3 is TGTGCCAGCAGGCCCGGGACACTCGCTAACTATGGCTACACCTTC. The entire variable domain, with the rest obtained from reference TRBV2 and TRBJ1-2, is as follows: EPEVTQTPSHQVTQMGQEVILRCVPISNHLYFYWYRQILGQKVEFLVSFYNNEISEKSEIFDDQFSVERPDGSNFTLKIRSTKLEDSAMYFCASRPGTLANYGYTFGSGTRLTVV.

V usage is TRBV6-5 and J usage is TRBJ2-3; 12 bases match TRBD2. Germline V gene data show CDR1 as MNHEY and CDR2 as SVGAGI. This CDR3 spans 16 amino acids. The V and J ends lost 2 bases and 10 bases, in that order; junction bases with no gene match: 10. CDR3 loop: CASSYGASGRAVPQYF. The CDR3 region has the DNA TGTGCCAGCAGTTACGGGGCTAGCGGGAGGGCCGTACCGCAGTATTTT.

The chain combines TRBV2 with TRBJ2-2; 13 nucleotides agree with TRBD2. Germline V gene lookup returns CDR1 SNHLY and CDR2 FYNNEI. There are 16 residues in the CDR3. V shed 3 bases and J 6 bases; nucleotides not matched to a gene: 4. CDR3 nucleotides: TGTGCCAGCAGTGATTGGACTAGCGGGAGTCCCGGGGAGCTGTTTTTT. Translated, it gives CASSDWTSGSPGELFF. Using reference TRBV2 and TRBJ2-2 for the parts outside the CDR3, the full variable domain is EPEVTQTPSHQVTQMGQEVILRCVPISNHLYFYWYRQILGQKVEFLVSFYNNEISEKSEIFDDQFSVERPDGSNFTLKIRSTKLEDSAMYFCASSDWTSGSPGELFFGEGSRLTVL.

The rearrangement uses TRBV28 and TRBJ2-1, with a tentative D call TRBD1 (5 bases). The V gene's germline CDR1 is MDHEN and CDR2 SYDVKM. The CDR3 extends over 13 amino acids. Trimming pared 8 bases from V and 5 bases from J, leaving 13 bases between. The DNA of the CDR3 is TGTGCCAGCCTTGAAGACAGAAACAATGAGCAGTTCTTC. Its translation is CASLEDRNNEQFF.

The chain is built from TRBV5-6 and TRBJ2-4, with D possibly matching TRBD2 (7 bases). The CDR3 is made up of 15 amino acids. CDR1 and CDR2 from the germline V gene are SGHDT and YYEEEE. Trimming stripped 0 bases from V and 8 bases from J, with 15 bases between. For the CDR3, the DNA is TGTGCCAGCAGCTTGGTTGGGGGGGCGCCGGACATTCAGTACTTC. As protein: CASSLVGGAPDIQYF.

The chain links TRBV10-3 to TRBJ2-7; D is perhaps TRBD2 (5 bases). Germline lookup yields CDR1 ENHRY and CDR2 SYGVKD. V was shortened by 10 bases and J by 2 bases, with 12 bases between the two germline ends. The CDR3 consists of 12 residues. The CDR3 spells CATRAEPYEQYF. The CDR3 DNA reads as TGTGCCACAAGAGCGGAGCCCTACGAGCAGTACTTC.

In DNA form, the CDR3 reads TGCGCCAGCAGCCAAGATTCGGGGACAATAGGGGCCTACGAGCAGTACTTC. The encoded protein is CASSQDSGTIGAYEQYF. The chain combines TRBV4-1 with TRBJ2-7, with a tentative D call TRBD1 (6 bases). The CDR3 has 17 residues. Germline V CDR1 and CDR2: MGHRA, YSYEKL. V was clipped by 0 bases and J by 2 bases, with 17 bases between them.

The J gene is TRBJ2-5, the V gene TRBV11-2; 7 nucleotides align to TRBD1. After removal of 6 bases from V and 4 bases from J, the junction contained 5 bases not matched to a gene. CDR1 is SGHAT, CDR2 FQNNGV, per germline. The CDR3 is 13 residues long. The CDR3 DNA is TGTGCCAGCAGTCCTGACAGGGTAGAGACCCAGTACTTC. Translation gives CASSPDRVETQYF.

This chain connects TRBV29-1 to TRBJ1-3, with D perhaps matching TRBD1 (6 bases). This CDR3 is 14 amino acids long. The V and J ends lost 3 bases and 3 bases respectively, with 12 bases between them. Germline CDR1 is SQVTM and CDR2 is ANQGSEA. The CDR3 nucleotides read TGCAGCGTTGATGCGGGGGGCGGTGGAAACACCATATATTTT. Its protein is CSVDAGGGGNTIYF.

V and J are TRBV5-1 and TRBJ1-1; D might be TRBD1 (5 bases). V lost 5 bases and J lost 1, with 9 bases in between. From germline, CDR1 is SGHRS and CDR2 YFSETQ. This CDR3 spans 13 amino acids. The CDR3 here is CASSLTGNTEAFF. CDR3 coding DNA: TGCGCCAGCAGTCTCACAGGGAACACTGAAGCTTTCTTT.

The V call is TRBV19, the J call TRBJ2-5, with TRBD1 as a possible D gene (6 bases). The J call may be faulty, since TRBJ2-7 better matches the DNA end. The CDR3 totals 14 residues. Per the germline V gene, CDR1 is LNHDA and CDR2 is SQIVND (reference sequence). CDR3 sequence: CASSIQGPTYEQYF. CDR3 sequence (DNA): TGTGCCAGTAGTATCCAGGGGCCTACCTACGAGCAGTACTTC.

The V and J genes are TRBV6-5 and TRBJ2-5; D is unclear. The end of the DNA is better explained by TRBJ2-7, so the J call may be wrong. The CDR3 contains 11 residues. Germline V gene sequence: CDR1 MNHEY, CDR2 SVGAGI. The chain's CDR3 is CASSRGYEQYF. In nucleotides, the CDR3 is TGTGCCAGCAGTCGAGGCTACGAGCAGTACTTC.

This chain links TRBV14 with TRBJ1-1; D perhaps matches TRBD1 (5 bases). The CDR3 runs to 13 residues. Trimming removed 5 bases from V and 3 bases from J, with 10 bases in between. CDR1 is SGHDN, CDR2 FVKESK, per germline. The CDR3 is CASSSARDTEAFF. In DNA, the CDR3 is TGTGCCAGCAGCTCCGCCAGGGACACTGAAGCTTTCTTT.